The rows below give T cell receptor beta chains drawn from one sample of a study of T-cell reconstitution after alpha-beta-depleted transplantation in children. One entry per CDR3 protein, called by TCRdb with MiXCR from the PCR reads. The sample includes 600,000 to 700,000 distinct CDR3 sequences, around 17% of them seen just once. The sample consisted of PBMCs from the stem cell graft donor, taken from the stem cell graft. The receptor source for this set is a human donor who donated a stem cell graft to a child with acute myeloid leukemia. Each CDR3 is given with its conserved first and last residue. A D gene is named only where the DNA matches it firmly. Only some rows state a clone size, as once, few, many or a class for expanded clones.

clone size,J gene,V gene,D gene,CDR3 DNA,CDR3 protein
many,TRBJ2-5,TRBV6-5,TRBD2,TGTGCCAGCAGTTACGCGGGGGGATGGAAAGAGACCCAGTACTTC,CASSYAGGWKETQYF
many,TRBJ2-1,TRBV12-3/TRBV12-4,TRBD1,TGTGCCAGCAGACAACAGGGGGCCCTTACCCAGCAGTTCTTC,CASRQQGALTQQFF
-,TRBJ2-2,TRBV5-1,TRBD1,TGCGCCGTACGGACAGGGCAAGAATCCGGGGAGCTGTTTTTT,CAVRTGQESGELFF
many,TRBJ1-5,TRBV20-1,TRBD1,TGCAGTGCCACACAGGGGGCACAGGATCAGCCCCAGCATTTT,CSATQGAQDQPQHF
many,TRBJ2-2,TRBV5-1,-,TGTGCCAGCAGCCCCGGAGGGACGAACACCGGGGAGCTGTTTTTT,CASSPGGTNTGELFF
-,TRBJ2-1,TRBV20-1,-,TGCAGTGCTAGTTTAGAGCATGAGCAGTTCTTC,CSASLEHEQFF
many,TRBJ2-1,TRBV6-5,-,TGTGCCAGCCGAGGGGGGAGCTCCTACAATGAGCAGTTCTTC,CASRGGSSYNEQFF
-,TRBJ2-6,TRBV7-2,-,TGTGCCAGCAGCTTAGCACCGGCCTCTGGGGCCAACGTCCTGACTTTC,CASSLAPASGANVLTF
many,TRBJ1-1,TRBV12-3/TRBV12-4,-,TGTGCCAGCAGTTTCAAGGGCGGGAACACTGAAGCTTTCTTT,CASSFKGGNTEAFF
many,TRBJ1-6,TRBV20-1,TRBD1,TGCAGTGCTAGAGTTCACACCGGGACAGGACATAATTCACCCCTCCACTTT,CSARVHTGTGHNSPLHF
few,TRBJ2-1,TRBV5-6,-,TGTGCCAGCAGCCTCGGCCTCGGGGACTACAATGAGCAGTTCTTC,CASSLGLGDYNEQFF
few,TRBJ1-1,TRBV4-1,TRBD1,TGCGCCAGCAGCCCCCGGGGTCCAAGGGGGCCTGAAGCTTTCTTT,CASSPRGPRGPEAFF
-,TRBJ2-7,TRBV20-1,-,TGCAGTGCTAGGGCCCACACTAGTTCCTACGAGCAGTACTTC,CSARAHTSSYEQYF
many,TRBJ1-5,TRBV7-4,-,TGTGCCAGCAGCTTCTATGCCCCCCGGGAACTTAGCAATCAGCCCCAGCATTTT,CASSFYAPRELSNQPQHF
-,TRBJ2-1,TRBV4-3,TRBD2,TGCGCCAGCAGCCGCGCGGGGGGGTACAATGAGCAGTTCTTC,CASSRAGGYNEQFF
-,TRBJ2-3,TRBV29-1,TRBD2,TGCAGCGTTTGGGGGGGGACCACAGATACGCAGTATTTT,CSVWGGTTDTQYF
few,TRBJ2-3,TRBV4-1,-,TGCGCCAGCAGCCAAGGGGCAGTTACAGATACGCAGTATTTT,CASSQGAVTDTQYF
many,TRBJ2-2,TRBV20-1,-,TGCAGTGCCGAAAAAGGGACGGAGAACACCGGGGAGCTGTTTTTT,CSAEKGTENTGELFF
-,TRBJ2-5,TRBV7-2,-,TGTGCCAGCAGCCCCCCGGCAGGGCGGGAGACCCAGTACTTC,CASSPPAGRETQYF
many,TRBJ2-1,TRBV29-1,TRBD2,TGCAGCGTTACTAGCGGGGGCTACAATGAGCAGTTCTTC,CSVTSGGYNEQFF
few,TRBJ2-1,TRBV21-1,-,TGTGCCAGCAGCAGCAGGACTAGCGGGGTTTCCTACAATGAGCAGTTCTTC,CASSSRTSGVSYNEQFF
few,TRBJ2-5,TRBV7-9,-,TGTGCCAGCACCGGACTTGGTCGGGAGCAAGAGACCCAGTACTTC,CASTGLGREQETQYF